A single sample gave rise to the 30 T cell receptor beta chains below, sequenced in a study of human T cells and chemical hapten exposure. TCRdb passed the RACE reads through MiXCR, listing each CDR3 protein once. The sample carries 150,000 to 200,000 distinct CDR3 sequences, around 22% recorded once. The sample's time point: patch test 1, 2 weeks after DPC sensitization. Treatment: therapeutic diphenylcyclopropenone sensitization with weekly scalp DPC. Sequenced here: whole blood, sampled in connection with sensitization to the hapten diphenylcyclopropenone (DPC). Receptor source: a woman aged 45-59 years with alopecia areata. Some clones in this sample may be carry-over from other donors' samples.

This chain connects TRBV28 to TRBJ2-1; TRBD1 aligns across 10 bases. Trimming took 6 bases from V and 5 from J; bases not matched to a gene: 7. Germline-derived CDR1 and CDR2 are MDHEN and SYDVKM. This CDR3 spans 15 amino acids. The CDR3 here is CASRSGTGEHNEQFF. In nucleotides, the CDR3 is TGTGCCAGCAGATCCGGGACAGGGGAGCACAATGAGCAGTTCTTC.

This clonotype has a count of ten or more. This rearrangement joins TRBV24-1 to TRBJ2-2; D might be TRBD2 (5 bases). V gave up 5 bases and J gave up 2 bases, with 8 bases separating them. Looked up from germline, CDR1 is KGHDR and CDR2 is SFDVKD. This CDR3 spans 14 amino acids. The CDR3 region has the DNA TGTGCCACCAGTGGACGGACTAACACCGGGGAGCTGTTTTTT. The encoded protein is CATSGRTNTGELFF.

This clonotype was seen only a few times. The chain recombines TRBV10-3 with TRBJ2-1; D uncertain. V was shortened by 6 bases and J by 3 bases, with 12 bases between the two germline ends. The CDR3 runs 14 residues. Germline loops: CDR1 ENHRY, CDR2 SYGVKD. CDR3 nucleotide sequence: TGTGCCATCAGCATTGAGGCCGACTACAATGAGCAGTTCTTC. Translated, it gives CAISIEADYNEQFF.

This clonotype turned up a few times. The chain recombines TRBV15 with TRBJ2-1; 9 bases are shared with TRBD2. CDR1 and CDR2 (germline): LNHNV, YYDKDF (reference sequence). V trimming: 5 bases; J trimming: 7 bases; junction bases outside the gene matches: 12. The CDR3 extends over 16 amino acids. The chain's CDR3 is CATSRPRVAGVNEQFF. The DNA for the CDR3 is TGTGCCACCAGCCGCCCCCGAGTAGCGGGAGTAAATGAGCAGTTCTTC.

This clonotype was detected only a few times. The chain links TRBV9 to TRBJ1-1; no firm D call. This CDR3 spans 14 amino acids. V was trimmed by 0 bases and J by 1 base, leaving 7 bases between them. CDR1 and CDR2 (germline): SGDLS, YYNGEE. Here the CDR3 DNA reads TGTGCCAGCAGCGTAGGGCCGCAGAACACTGAAGCTTTCTTT. Translated: CASSVGPQNTEAFF.

The sample holds a few counts of this clonotype. This chain connects TRBV5-4 to TRBJ2-2; TRBD2 is a possible D gene (5 bases). The CDR3 consists of 16 residues. Trimming pared 1 base from V and 1 base from J, leaving 11 bases between. Germline assignment: CDR1 SGHNT and CDR2 YYREEE (reference sequence). Here the CDR3 DNA reads TGTGCCAGCAGCTTGAGACGGGAAAGGAACACCGGGGAGCTGTTTTTT. It is translated as CASSLRRERNTGELFF. The whole variable domain, remainder taken from reference TRBV5-4 and TRBJ2-2, is ETGVTQSPTHLIKTRGQQVTLRCSSQSGHNTVSWYQQALGQGPQFIFQYYREEENGRGNFPPRFSGLQFPNYSSELNVNALELDDSALYLCASSLRRERNTGELFFGEGSRLTVL.

This clonotype was counted a few times. The chain combines TRBV10-3 with TRBJ1-2; D not resolved. Germline assignment: CDR1 ENHRY and CDR2 SYGVKD. This CDR3 is built from 12 residues. Trimming removed 2 bases from V and 4 bases from J, with 5 bases in between. CDR3: CAISEQIYGYTF. The CDR3 bases are TGTGCCATCAGTGAGCAGATCTATGGCTACACCTTC.

This clonotype was seen a single time. The chain joins TRBV20-1 to TRBJ2-5; 12 nucleotides agree with TRBD2. In germline, CDR1 is DFQATT, CDR2 SNEGSKA (reference sequence). The length of the CDR3 is 15 residues. The junction had 7 bases not matched to a gene; V was cut back by 3 bases and J by 5 bases. The CDR3 spells CSASPGLAGLETQYF. CDR3 coding DNA: TGCAGTGCTAGTCCGGGACTAGCGGGTCTTGAGACCCAGTACTTC.

This clonotype was detected many times. This chain joins TRBV29-1 and TRBJ2-7, with 8 bases lining up with TRBD2. The CDR3 has 14 residues. Trimming took 2 bases from V and 6 from J; bases not matched to a gene: 9. Germline loops: CDR1 SQVTM, CDR2 ANQGSEA. CDR3 sequence: CSVEKGAGVPEQYF. CDR3 in DNA: TGCAGCGTTGAAAAGGGAGCGGGAGTTCCCGAGCAGTACTTC.

This clonotype was seen more than once but under ten times. The chain combines TRBV12-3 or TRBV12-4 with TRBJ1-5; TRBD1 matches at 10 bases. V lost 3 bases to trimming and J lost 8 bases; unmatched junction nucleotides: 7. The CDR3 has 15 amino acids. The CDR3 bases are TGTGCCAGCAGTTTCGGGACAGGGGATAGGAAGCCCCAGCATTTT. Protein: CASSFGTGDRKPQHF.

The J gene is TRBJ1-2, the V gene TRBV2; 12 positions match TRBD1. CDR3 length: 15 amino acids. Germline values: CDR1 SNHLY, CDR2 FYNNEI. V lost 4 bases and J lost 3; bases outside the gene matches: 3. The CDR3 DNA follows: TGTGCCAGCAGTGTGGGACAGGGGGCTCACTATGGCTACACCTTC. This translates into CASSVGQGAHYGYTF.

The chain has TRBV5-1 and TRBJ2-7; 13 bases line up with TRBD2. Trimming removed 0 bases from V and 4 bases from J; junction bases left unmatched: 4. Germline CDR1 reads SGHRS; CDR2 reads YFSETQ. CDR3 size: 16 residues. CDR3 in amino acids: CASSLGGLAGPYEQYF. The CDR3 region has the DNA TGCGCCAGCAGCTTGGGGGGACTAGCGGGACCATACGAGCAGTACTTC.

This clonotype was recorded a few times. The chain couples TRBV10-3 to TRBJ2-7; 7 bases agree with TRBD2. Germline V gives CDR1 ENHRY, CDR2 SYGVKD. The CDR3 runs 14 residues. Trimming at V came to 3 bases and at J to 3 bases, leaving 5 bases not matched to a gene. The CDR3 DNA follows: TGTGCCATCAGTGACGGCGGGAGCTACTACGAGCAGTACTTC. It is translated as CAISDGGSYYEQYF.

This chain uses TRBV11-2 with TRBJ2-1; D is unclear. Germline V CDR1 and CDR2: SGHAT, FQNNGV. This CDR3 region has 15 residues. The germline V and J ends were trimmed by 3 bases and 2 bases, with 11 bases remaining between them. The CDR3 nucleotides read TGTGCCAGCAGCTTTGAGCGATACGCCTACAATGAGCAGTTCTTC. This sequence encodes CASSFERYAYNEQFF.

The CDR3 nucleotides read TGCAGCGTTGTTTGGGCTCTCACAGATACGCAGTATTTT. This encodes CSVVWALTDTQYF. The genes are TRBV29-1 and TRBJ2-3; D unresolved. V dropped 4 bases and J dropped 2 bases, with 10 bases sitting between them. The germline gives CDR1 SQVTM, CDR2 ANQGSEA. CDR3 size: 13 residues.

Only a few counts were recorded for this clonotype. V and J are TRBV5-1 and TRBJ2-2; 7 positions agree with TRBD2. CDR1 is SGHRS, CDR2 YFSETQ, per germline. The CDR3 consists of 15 residues. Losses at the gene ends were 4 bases for V and 4 bases for J; bases not matched to a gene: 7. The CDR3: CASSLGLGATGELFF. The CDR3 nucleotides are TGCGCCAGCAGCCTTGGACTAGGGGCCACCGGGGAGCTGTTTTTT.

This clonotype was seen many times. The J gene is TRBJ2-7, the V gene TRBV29-1, with unresolved D. The V and J ends lost 4 bases and 4 bases respectively, with 8 bases between them. Germline CDR1 and CDR2: SQVTM and ANQGSEA. The CDR3 is made up of 11 amino acids. The DNA for the CDR3 is TGCAGCGTTGGATTGGAGTACGAGCAGTACTTC. This sequence encodes CSVGLEYEQYF.

This clonotype has more than one count but fewer than ten. The gene calls are TRBV20-1 and TRBJ2-1; D is tentatively TRBD1 or TRBD2 (5 bases each). Trimming pared 6 bases from V and 2 bases from J, leaving 11 bases between. The germline V gene has CDR1 DFQATT and CDR2 SNEGSKA (reference sequence). The CDR3 is 13 residues long. This CDR3 reads CSARDQTYNEQFF. CDR3 DNA sequence: TGCAGTGCCCGGGACCAGACCTACAATGAGCAGTTCTTC.

The sample holds a few counts of this clonotype. The rearrangement joins TRBV7-3 to TRBJ2-5, with no clear D. The CDR3 extends over 15 amino acids. V was pared by 2 bases and J by 2 bases, with 12 bases between. CDR1 and CDR2 from the germline V gene are SGHTA and FQGTGA. This chain's CDR3 is CASSLVPETQETQYF. The CDR3, as DNA: TGTGCCAGCAGCTTAGTTCCGGAAACTCAAGAGACCCAGTACTTC.

Comment on this clonotype: At one end, the junction sequence differs from germline, possibly due to a read error. This chain uses TRBV5-7 with TRBJ1-1; 9 nucleotides match TRBD1. TRBV5-7 belongs to the ORF category, with a function that is uncertain. The length of the CDR3 is 10 residues. The CDR3 loop is CASSRDRVLW. The CDR3 region has the DNA TGTGCCAGCAGCCGGGACAGGGTTCTTTGG.

The V call is TRBV7-2, the J call TRBJ2-7; D may be TRBD2 (6 bases). The CDR3 has 17 amino acids. V shed 3 bases and J shed 0 bases, with 18 bases lying between them. Per germline, CDR1 SGHTA and CDR2 FQGNSA. CDR3 coding DNA: TGTGCCAGCAGCTTCCCGAGAAACGGGGGAAGCTCCTACGAGCAGTACTTC. This sequence encodes CASSFPRNGGSSYEQYF.

The chain links TRBV29-1 to TRBJ1-1; D unresolved. CDR1 SQVTM and CDR2 ANQGSEA come from the germline V gene. The CDR3 sequence is 13 residues long. The V gene lost 2 bases and the J gene lost 5 bases, with 12 bases spanning the gap. DNA of the CDR3: TGCAGCGTTGAAACGGGGATGGGGACTGAAGCTTTCTTT. This gives the protein CSVETGMGTEAFF.

The rearrangement uses TRBV5-1 and TRBJ2-7; tentatively, D is TRBD1 or TRBD2 (5 bases each). Germline values: CDR1 SGHRS, CDR2 YFSETQ. Trimming took 7 bases from V and 2 from J, leaving 13 bases between them. The CDR3 has 13 residues. The CDR3 DNA follows: TGCGCCAGCCGGGACGCTGGTACCTACGAGCAGTACTTC. This sequence encodes CASRDAGTYEQYF.

The chain carries TRBV10-3 and TRBJ1-1; D remains unclear. The length of the CDR3 is 14 residues. Deletions cut 7 bases from V and 1 base from J, with 13 bases between. Per the germline V gene, CDR1 is ENHRY and CDR2 is SYGVKD. Here the CDR3 DNA reads TGTGCCATCAATTATAATGACGGGAACACTGAAGCTTTCTTT. It codes for CAINYNDGNTEAFF.

This clonotype has a handful of counts. V gene TRBV7-3 combines with J gene TRBJ2-1, with TRBD2 matching 7 bases. V trimming: 2 bases; J trimming: 7 bases; junction bases outside the gene matches: 5. The CDR3 spans 14 residues. In germline, CDR1 is SGHTA, CDR2 FQGTGA. CDR3 DNA sequence: TGTGCCAGCAGCTTAGCGGGAGTAATAAATGAGCAGTTCTTC. It yields the protein CASSLAGVINEQFF.

This chain links TRBV29-1 with TRBJ2-4; no clear D gene. The V gene lost 3 bases and the J gene lost 7 bases, with 19 bases spanning the gap. The length of the CDR3 is 15 residues. The germline V gene has CDR1 SQVTM and CDR2 ANQGSEA. CDR3 residues: CSVEAGSGGVNIQYF. The CDR3 DNA follows: TGCAGCGTTGAGGCAGGTAGTGGTGGTGTCAACATTCAGTACTTC. The full variable domain, with the rest looked up from reference TRBV29-1 and TRBJ2-4, is SAVISQKPSRDICQRGTSLTIQCQVDSQVTMMFWYRQQPGQSLTLIATANQGSEATYESGFVIDKFPISRPNLTFSTLTVSNMSPEDSSIYLCSVEAGSGGVNIQYFGAGTRLSVL.

The chain has TRBV3-1 and TRBJ2-4; the D gene could be TRBD1 or TRBD2 (7 bases each). The CDR3 totals 16 residues. Germline-derived CDR1 and CDR2 are LGHDT and YNNKEL (reference sequence). V was clipped by 1 base and J by 4 bases, with 14 bases between them. The CDR3 DNA follows: TGTGCCAGCAGCCAAGGAGAGCAGGGGGGGAAAAACATTCAGTACTTC. Translated: CASSQGEQGGKNIQYF.

This chain connects TRBV29-1 to TRBJ2-5; a weak D match, TRBD2 (7 bases). V gave up 6 bases and J gave up 4 bases, with 21 bases separating them. CDR1 and CDR2 from the germline V gene are SQVTM and ANQGSEA. The CDR3 has 15 amino acids. The CDR3 DNA is TGCAGCGTCCAGGTCGGGGGGCGAGGGGGAGAGACCCAGTACTTC. Its protein product is CSVQVGGRGGETQYF.

This clonotype has only a few counts. This sequence joins TRBV20-1 and TRBJ1-5; TRBD1 matches at 8 bases. V gave up 1 base and J gave up 5 bases; unmatched junction bases: 7. The germline CDR1 and CDR2 sequences are DFQATT and SNEGSKA (reference sequence). The CDR3 loop spans 15 amino acids. In DNA, the CDR3 is TGCAGTGCTAGAGCTATAGGACAGGGCCATCAGCCCCAGCATTTT. The encoded protein is CSARAIGQGHQPQHF.

This clonotype was counted a few times. The chain joins TRBV7-8 to TRBJ2-7; D possibly corresponds to TRBD2 (5 bases). V gave up 6 bases and J gave up 0 bases, with 12 bases separating them. The CDR3 totals 14 residues. CDR1 is SGHVS, CDR2 FQNEAQ, per germline. The CDR3, as DNA: TGTGCCAGCAGTGCCGACCGGGACTCCTACGAGCAGTACTTC. Translation gives CASSADRDSYEQYF. The full variable domain, with the rest looked up from reference TRBV7-8 and TRBJ2-7, is GAGVSQSPRYKVAKRGQDVALRCDPISGHVSLFWYQQALGQGPEFLTYFQNEAQLDKSGLPSDRFFAERPEGSVSTLKIQRTQQEDSAVYLCASSADRDSYEQYFGPGTRLTVT.